What follows describes a single T cell receptor (beta chain). The antigen is unknown. It was with a sample-barcoded 5' primer and a J-beta primer mix that a second PCR of roughly 7 to 12 cycles was run. Via MiXCR, TCRdb re-called the 5' RACE reads, giving one row per CDR3 protein. The sample carries about 1,500,000 distinct CDR3 sequences, roughly 40% recorded once. The data were taken from a study of blood T cells in healthy people across ages. Per-sample yields of isolated PBMCs were at least 6.5 million. The germline gives CDR1 MRHNA, CDR2 SNTAGT. This CDR3 comprises 17 residues. With 0 bases clipped from V and 6 bases from J, the junction kept 4 bases outside the gene matches. Study observations and caveats: The diversity estimates, figures obtained from one million T cells, were considered underestimates. More naive CD4+ cells and higher diversity marked long-lived donors relative to aged donors. Per million T cells, the diversity of TCR beta decreased roughly linearly as age advanced.

The chain has TRBV6-4 and TRBJ2-1, with 14 bases that match TRBD2. The source is a woman between 18 and 30 years old in good health. The sample comprised blood. CDR3 coding DNA: TGTGCCAGCAGTGACTCGTGGACTAGCGGGAGGTCCAATGAGCAGTTCTTC. Its protein product is CASSDSWTSGRSNEQFF.